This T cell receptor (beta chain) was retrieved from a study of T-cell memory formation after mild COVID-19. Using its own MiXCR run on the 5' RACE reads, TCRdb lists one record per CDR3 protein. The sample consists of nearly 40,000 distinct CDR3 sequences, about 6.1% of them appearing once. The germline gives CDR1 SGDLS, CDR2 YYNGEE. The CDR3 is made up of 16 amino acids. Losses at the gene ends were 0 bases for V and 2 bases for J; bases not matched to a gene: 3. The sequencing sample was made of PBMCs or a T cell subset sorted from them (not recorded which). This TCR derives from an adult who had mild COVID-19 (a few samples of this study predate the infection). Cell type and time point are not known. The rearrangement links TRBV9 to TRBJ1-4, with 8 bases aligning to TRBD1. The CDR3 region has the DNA TGTGCCAGCAGCGTAGGAGACAGGGGCACTAATGAAAAACTGTTTTTT. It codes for CASSVGDRGTNEKLFF. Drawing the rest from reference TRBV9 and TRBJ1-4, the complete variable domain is DSGVTQTPKHLITATGQRVTLRCSPRSGDLSVYWYQQSLDQGLQFLIQYYNGEERAKGNILERFSAQQFPDLHSELNLSSLELGDSALYFCASSVGDRGTNEKLFFGSGTQLSVL.